These 12 T cell receptor beta chains were sequenced from one sample in a study of blood T cell repertoires in COVID-19. Sequencing used immunoSEQ multiplex PCR; TCRdb keeps in-frame clones, though not all of them. The table shows around 200,000 clones, with roughly 90% occurring only once. Material: peripheral blood. Every receptor here comes from a woman aged 45 to 65 with acute or convalescent COVID-19.

There are a few counts of this clone. CDR3 in amino acids: CASSSTGYPNTGELFF. CDR3 bases: TGCGCCAGCAGCTCCACGGGGTACCCGAACACCGGGGAGCTGTTTTTT. V and J are TRBV5-1 and TRBJ2-2; TRBD2 is a possible D gene (5 bases). Germline CDR1 and CDR2: SGHRS and YFSETQ. Between the trimmed V and J ends, which lost 3 bases and 0 bases, there was a span of 12 bases. This CDR3 is built from 16 residues.

The J gene is TRBJ1-5, the V gene TRBV7-8; 9 bases match TRBD1. V shed 3 bases and J 9 bases; nucleotides not matched to a gene: 6. The V gene's germline CDR1 is SGHVS and CDR2 FQNEAQ. The CDR3 is made up of 14 amino acids. CDR3 in DNA: TGTGCCAGCAGCTTGGGGACAGGGTATGGGCCCCAGCATTTT. Encoded protein: CASSLGTGYGPQHF.

The rearrangement links TRBV27 to TRBJ2-7; D uncertain. CDR1 and CDR2 (germline): MNHEY, SMNVEV (reference sequence). This CDR3 is built from 13 residues. Trimming pared 6 bases from V and 2 bases from J, leaving 11 bases between. The CDR3 DNA reads TGTGCCAGCAGCCGCACATACCCCTACGAGCAGTACTTC. It is translated as CASSRTYPYEQYF.

This chain connects TRBV5-6 to TRBJ2-1; a weak D match, TRBD1 (6 bases). The germline CDR1 and CDR2 sequences are SGHDT and YYEEEE. This CDR3 is 14 amino acids long. Trimming cost V 0 bases and J 6 bases, with 10 bases left between them. The CDR3 nucleotides are TGTGCCAGCAGCTTGGGACAGGTCCGCAATGAGCAGTTCTTC. Translated, it gives CASSLGQVRNEQFF.

The chain links TRBV7-9 to TRBJ1-4; D remains unclear. V was shortened by 5 bases and J by 10 bases, with 11 bases between the two germline ends. The CDR3 length is 12 residues. Germline CDR1 is SEHNR and CDR2 is FQNEAQ (reference sequence). In nucleotides, the CDR3 is TGTGCCAGCAGCCCAGACGGCGGAAAACTGTTTTTT. Protein: CASSPDGGKLFF.

The gene calls are TRBV10-3 and TRBJ2-2; 7 bases fit TRBD1. Germline V gene sequence: CDR1 ENHRY, CDR2 SYGVKD. The length of the CDR3 is 17 residues. J was trimmed by 4 bases and V by 0 bases; bases with no gene match: 8. The CDR3 coding sequence is TGTGCCATCAGTGAGTCGGGGAAACAGGGGAGCACCGGGGAGCTGTTTTTT. Its protein is CAISESGKQGSTGELFF.

The V and J genes are TRBV27 and TRBJ1-1, with 9 positions matching TRBD1. The germline V gene encodes CDR1 MNHEY and CDR2 SMNVEV (reference sequence). Trimming at V came to 0 bases and at J to 6 bases, leaving 8 bases not matched to a gene. The CDR3 has 16 amino acids. The CDR3 protein is CASSLSKGDRAPEAFF. CDR3 DNA: TGTGCCAGCAGTTTATCGAAAGGGGACAGGGCCCCTGAAGCTTTCTTT.

The chain carries TRBV7-3 and TRBJ2-3; a weak D match, TRBD2 (5 bases). The V gene's germline CDR1 is SGHTA and CDR2 FQGTGA. This CDR3 comprises 15 residues. Trimming cost V 5 bases and J 0 bases, with 12 bases left between them. The CDR3 loop is CASSLLGFSTDTQYF. The DNA for the CDR3 is TGTGCCAGCAGCCTACTAGGGTTTAGCACAGATACGCAGTATTTT.

The sample holds many counts of this clone. Additional DNA sequences in this sample encode the identical CDR3. The chain joins TRBV19 to TRBJ2-2, with TRBD1 matching 9 bases. There are 15 residues in the CDR3. The J segment lost 6 bases and the V segment lost 4 bases, leaving 6 bases of the junction unmatched. CDR1 and CDR2 from the germline V gene are LNHDA and SQIVND (reference sequence). CDR3 protein: CASSKGQGWAGELFF. In DNA form, the CDR3 reads TGTGCCAGTAGTAAAGGACAGGGGTGGGCCGGGGAGCTGTTTTTT.

CDR3 residues: CATGQLIAYEQYF. CDR3 in DNA: TGTGCCACCGGACAGTTAATAGCCTACGAGCAGTACTTC. The rearrangement joins TRBV24-1 to TRBJ2-7, with a possible D match to TRBD1 (6 bases). The V end lost 9 bases, the J end lost 2 bases, and 13 bases lay between the germline ends. The CDR3 is made up of 13 amino acids. Germline CDR1 KGHDR, CDR2 SFDVKD.

The chain joins TRBV7-2 to TRBJ1-2; D not certain. Germline V gene data show CDR1 as SGHTA and CDR2 as FQGNSA. The CDR3 runs 15 residues. V lost 1 base and J 4 bases, leaving 13 bases between the germline ends. This CDR3 reads CASSLDRRVGYGYTF. CDR3 in DNA: TGTGCCAGCAGCTTAGATAGGAGGGTAGGCTATGGCTACACCTTC.

The V call is TRBV10-3, the J call TRBJ1-6; D perhaps matches TRBD1 (5 bases). V lost 11 bases and J lost 8, with 16 bases in between. The CDR3 is made up of 13 amino acids. Germline V lookup: CDR1 ENHRY, CDR2 SYGVKD. This CDR3 reads CAAQRGRDSPLHF. DNA of the CDR3: TGTGCCGCCCAAAGGGGCCGAGATTCACCCCTCCACTTT.